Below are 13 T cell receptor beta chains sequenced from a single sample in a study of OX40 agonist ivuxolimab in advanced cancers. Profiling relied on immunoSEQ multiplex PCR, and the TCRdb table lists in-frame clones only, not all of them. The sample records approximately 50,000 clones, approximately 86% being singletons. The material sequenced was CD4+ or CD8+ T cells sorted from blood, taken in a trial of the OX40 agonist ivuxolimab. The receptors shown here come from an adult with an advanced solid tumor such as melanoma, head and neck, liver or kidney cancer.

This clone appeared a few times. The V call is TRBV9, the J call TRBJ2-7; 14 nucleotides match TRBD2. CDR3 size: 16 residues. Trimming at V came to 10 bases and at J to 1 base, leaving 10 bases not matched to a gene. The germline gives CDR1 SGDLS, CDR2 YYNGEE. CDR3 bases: TGTGCCCAAGGGGGACTAGCGGGGGAGGGTTCCTACGAGCAGTACTTC. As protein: CAQGGLAGEGSYEQYF.

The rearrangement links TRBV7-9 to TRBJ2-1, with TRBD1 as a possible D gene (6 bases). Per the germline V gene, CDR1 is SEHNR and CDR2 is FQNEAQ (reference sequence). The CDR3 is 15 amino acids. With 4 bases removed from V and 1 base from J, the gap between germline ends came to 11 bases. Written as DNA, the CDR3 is TGTGCCAGCAGCTCACAGGGTGGATCCTACAATGAGCAGTTCTTC. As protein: CASSSQGGSYNEQFF.

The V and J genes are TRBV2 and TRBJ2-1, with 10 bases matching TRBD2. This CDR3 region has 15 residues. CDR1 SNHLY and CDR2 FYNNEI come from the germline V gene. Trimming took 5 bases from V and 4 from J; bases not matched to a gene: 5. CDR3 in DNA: TGTGCCAGCAGTCCAAGCGGGAGGGATTACAATGAGCAGTTCTTC. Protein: CASSPSGRDYNEQFF.

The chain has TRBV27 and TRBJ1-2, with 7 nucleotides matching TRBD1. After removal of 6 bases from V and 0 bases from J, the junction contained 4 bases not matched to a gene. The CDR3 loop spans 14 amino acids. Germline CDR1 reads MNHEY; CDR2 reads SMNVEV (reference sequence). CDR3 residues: CASSYRGANYGYTF. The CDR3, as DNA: TGTGCCAGCAGCTACAGGGGAGCTAACTATGGCTACACCTTC.

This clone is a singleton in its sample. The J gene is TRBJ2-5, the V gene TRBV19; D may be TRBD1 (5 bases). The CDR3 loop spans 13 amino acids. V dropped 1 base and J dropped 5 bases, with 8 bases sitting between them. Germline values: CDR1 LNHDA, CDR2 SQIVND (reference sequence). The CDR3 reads CASSIGTQETQYF. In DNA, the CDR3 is TGTGCCAGTAGTATAGGGACACAGGAGACCCAGTACTTC.

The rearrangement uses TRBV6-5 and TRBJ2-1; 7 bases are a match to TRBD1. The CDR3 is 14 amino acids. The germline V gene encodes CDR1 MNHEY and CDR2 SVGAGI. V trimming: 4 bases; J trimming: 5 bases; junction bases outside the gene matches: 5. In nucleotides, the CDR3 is TGTGCCAGCAGTTCTCCGGACAGGAACAATGAGCAGTTCTTC. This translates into CASSSPDRNNEQFF.

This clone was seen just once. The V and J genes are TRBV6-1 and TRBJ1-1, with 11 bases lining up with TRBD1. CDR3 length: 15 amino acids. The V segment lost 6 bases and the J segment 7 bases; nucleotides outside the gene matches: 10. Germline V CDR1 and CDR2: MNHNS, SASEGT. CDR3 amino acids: CASSRPGTGGGEAFF. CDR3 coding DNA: TGTGCCAGCAGCCGACCCGGGACAGGGGGTGGTGAAGCTTTCTTT.

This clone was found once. The CDR3 bases are TGCGCCAGCAGCCGGACTAGCGGGGCCTTTAGCACAGATACGCAGTATTTT. Its translation is CASSRTSGAFSTDTQYF. The chain is built from TRBV5-1 and TRBJ2-3, with 12 bases that match TRBD2. The CDR3 contains 17 residues. The junction had 6 bases not matched to a gene; V was cut back by 4 bases and J by 0 bases. CDR1 is SGHRS and CDR2 is YFSETQ in the germline V gene.

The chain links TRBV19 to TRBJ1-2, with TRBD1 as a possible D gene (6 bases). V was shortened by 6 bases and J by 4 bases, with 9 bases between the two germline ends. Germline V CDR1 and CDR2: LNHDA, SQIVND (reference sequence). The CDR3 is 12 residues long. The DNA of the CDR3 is TGTGCCAGTAGGGAAGGGGGCTATGGCTACACCTTC. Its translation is CASREGGYGYTF.

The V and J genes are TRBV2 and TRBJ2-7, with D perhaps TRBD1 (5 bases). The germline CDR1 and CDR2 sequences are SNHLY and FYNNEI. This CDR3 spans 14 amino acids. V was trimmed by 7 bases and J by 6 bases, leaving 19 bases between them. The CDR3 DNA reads TGTGCCAGCAAAGGGGCATCAGGCCTCGGCGAGCAGTACTTC. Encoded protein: CASKGASGLGEQYF.

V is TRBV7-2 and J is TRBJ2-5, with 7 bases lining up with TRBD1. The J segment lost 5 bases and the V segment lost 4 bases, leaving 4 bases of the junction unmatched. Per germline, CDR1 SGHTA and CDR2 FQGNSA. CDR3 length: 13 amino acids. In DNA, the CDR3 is TGTGCCAGCAGCTGGGACAGAGGGGAGACCCAGTACTTC. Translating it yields CASSWDRGETQYF.

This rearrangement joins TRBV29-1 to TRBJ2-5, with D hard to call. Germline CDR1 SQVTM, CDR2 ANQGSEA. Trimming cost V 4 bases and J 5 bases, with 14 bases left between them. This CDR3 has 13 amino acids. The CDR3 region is CSVGAPGRETQYF. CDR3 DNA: TGCAGCGTTGGGGCTCCAGGCCGTGAGACCCAGTACTTC.

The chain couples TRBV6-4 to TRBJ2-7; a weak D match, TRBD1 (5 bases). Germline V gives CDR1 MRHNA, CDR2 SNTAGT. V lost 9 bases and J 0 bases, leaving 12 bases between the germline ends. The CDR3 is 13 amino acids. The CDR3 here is CARNTGDSYEQYF. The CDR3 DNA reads TGTGCCAGAAATACAGGTGACTCCTACGAGCAGTACTTC.